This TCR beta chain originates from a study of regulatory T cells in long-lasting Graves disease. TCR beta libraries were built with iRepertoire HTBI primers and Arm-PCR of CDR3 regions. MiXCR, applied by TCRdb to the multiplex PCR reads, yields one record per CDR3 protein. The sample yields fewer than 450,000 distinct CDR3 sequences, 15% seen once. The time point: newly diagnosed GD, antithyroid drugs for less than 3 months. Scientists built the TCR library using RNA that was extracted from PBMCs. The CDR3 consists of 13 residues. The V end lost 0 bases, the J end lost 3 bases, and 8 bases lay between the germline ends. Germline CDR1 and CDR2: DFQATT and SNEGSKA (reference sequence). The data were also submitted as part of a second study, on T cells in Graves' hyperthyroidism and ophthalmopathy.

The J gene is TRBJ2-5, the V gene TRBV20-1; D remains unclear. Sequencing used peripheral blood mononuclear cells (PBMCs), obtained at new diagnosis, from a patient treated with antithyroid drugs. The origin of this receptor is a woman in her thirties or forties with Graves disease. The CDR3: CSAREEFKETQYF. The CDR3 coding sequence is TGCAGTGCTAGAGAGGAGTTTAAAGAGACCCAGTACTTC.